This T cell receptor (beta chain) was retrieved from a study of siplizumab effects on memory and regulatory T cells. Trimming removed 1 base from V and 0 bases from J, with 19 bases in between. The CDR3 has 20 residues. Germline CDR1 reads MGHRA; CDR2 reads YSYEKL. Study-wide results and limits: It was not possible to assign a naive or memory phenotype to roughly 75-97% of proliferating CD4+ or CD8+ clones. Relative to controls at roughly 26%, mappable alloreactive CD4+ clones exhibited a mean Treg-derived proportion of approximately 70% with siplizumab. Naive T cells apparently outstripped memory cells in diversity and seemed major alloresponse contributors.

TCR templates, roughly 10^5 per sample, were assayed. Only in-frame clones appear in the TCRdb table, and some are missing; sequencing was by immunoSEQ multiplex PCR. In the table there are some 99,000 clones, 92% of which are singletons. Remarks on this clone: As yet, its antigen is unknown.

The chain joins TRBV4-1 to TRBJ2-6, with D maybe TRBD2 (6 bases). The specimen sequenced was Tregs sorted from blood. The clonotype was recovered from a human donor in good health. The DNA for the CDR3 is TGCGCCAGCAGCCAAGCTCCGGGGGTACGGCCCAGCTCTGGGGCCAACGTCCTGACTTTC. It specifies CASSQAPGVRPSSGANVLTF.